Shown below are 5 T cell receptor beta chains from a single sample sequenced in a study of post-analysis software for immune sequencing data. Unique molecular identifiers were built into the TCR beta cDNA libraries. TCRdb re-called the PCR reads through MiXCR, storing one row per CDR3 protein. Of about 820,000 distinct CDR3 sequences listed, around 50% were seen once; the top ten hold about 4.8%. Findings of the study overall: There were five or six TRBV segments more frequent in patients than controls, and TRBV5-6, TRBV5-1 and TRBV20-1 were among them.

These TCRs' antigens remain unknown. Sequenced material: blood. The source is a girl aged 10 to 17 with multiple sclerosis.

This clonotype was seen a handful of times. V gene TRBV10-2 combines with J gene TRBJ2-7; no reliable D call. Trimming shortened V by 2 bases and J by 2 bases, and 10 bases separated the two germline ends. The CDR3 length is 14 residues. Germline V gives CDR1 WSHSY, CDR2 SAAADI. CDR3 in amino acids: CASSEGREPYEQYF. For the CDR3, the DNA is TGCGCCAGCAGTGAGGGAAGAGAGCCCTACGAGCAGTACTTC.

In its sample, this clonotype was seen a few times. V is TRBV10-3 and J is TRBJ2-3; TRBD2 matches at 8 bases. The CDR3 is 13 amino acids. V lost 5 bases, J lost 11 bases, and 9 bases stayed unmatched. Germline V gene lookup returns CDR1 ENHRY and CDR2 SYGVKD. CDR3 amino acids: CAISNRGREEQYF. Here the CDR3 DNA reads TGTGCCATCAGTAACCGGGGGCGGGAGGAGCAGTATTTT.

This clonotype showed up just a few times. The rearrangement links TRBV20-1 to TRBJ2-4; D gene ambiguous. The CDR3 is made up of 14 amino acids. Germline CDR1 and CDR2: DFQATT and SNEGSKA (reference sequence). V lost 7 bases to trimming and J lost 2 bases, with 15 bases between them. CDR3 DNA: TGCAGTGTGAAGACCTATAAGACCAAAAACATTCAGTACTTC. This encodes CSVKTYKTKNIQYF.

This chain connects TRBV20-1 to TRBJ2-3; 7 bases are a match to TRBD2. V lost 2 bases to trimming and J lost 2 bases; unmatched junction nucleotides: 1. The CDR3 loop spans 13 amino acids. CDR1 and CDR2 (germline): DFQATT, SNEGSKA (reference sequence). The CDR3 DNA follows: TGCAGTGCTAGACGACTAGCCACAGATACGCAGTATTTT. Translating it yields CSARRLATDTQYF.

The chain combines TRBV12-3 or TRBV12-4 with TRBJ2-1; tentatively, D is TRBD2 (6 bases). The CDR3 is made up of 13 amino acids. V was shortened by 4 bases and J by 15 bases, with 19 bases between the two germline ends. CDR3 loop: CASSSVSGRDAFF. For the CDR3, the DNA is TGTGCCAGCAGTTCGGTTAGCGGCCGGGATGCGTTCTTC.